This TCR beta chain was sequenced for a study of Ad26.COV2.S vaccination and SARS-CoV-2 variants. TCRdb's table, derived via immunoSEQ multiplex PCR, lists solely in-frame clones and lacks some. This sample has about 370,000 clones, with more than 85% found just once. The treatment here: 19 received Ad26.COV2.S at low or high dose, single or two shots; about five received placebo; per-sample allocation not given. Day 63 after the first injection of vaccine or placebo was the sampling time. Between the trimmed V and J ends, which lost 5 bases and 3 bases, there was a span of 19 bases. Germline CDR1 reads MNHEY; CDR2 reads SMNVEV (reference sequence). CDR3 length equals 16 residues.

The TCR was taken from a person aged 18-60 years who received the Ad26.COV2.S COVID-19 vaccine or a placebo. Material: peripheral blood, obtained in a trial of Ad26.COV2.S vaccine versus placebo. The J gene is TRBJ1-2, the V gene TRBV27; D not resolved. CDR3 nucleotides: TGTGCCAGCAGTCCTCTCTCTGTGTCGGTGGACTATGGCTACACCTTC. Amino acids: CASSPLSVSVDYGYTF.